The T cell receptor beta chain under discussion was sequenced for a study of memory CD8 T cells in hepatitis C reinfection. Turning to the study itself: A couple of donors cleared primary HCV but became chronic after reinfection. Samples before reinfection came 55 to 20 weeks prior to detection.

The CDR3 is made up of 14 amino acids. Germline V gene data show CDR1 as MNHNY and CDR2 as SVGAGI (reference sequence). V shed 3 bases, J shed 3 bases, and the junction held 1 base outside the gene matches. The repertoire was sequenced with immunoSEQ multiplex PCR; TCRdb's copy has only in-frame clones and lacks some. The sample lists tens of thousands of clones; roughly 91% were seen once. This clone was counted only a few times. Described time point: pre-reinfection, 55 to 20 weeks before reinfection detection. Sorted cells were sequenced directly ex vivo without any in vitro expansion. Donors came from people who inject drugs enrolled in HEPCO, Canada. Control naive CD8 T cells came from a couple of donors at all three reinfection time points.

This receptor was identified in a man between 18 and 29 years old with hepatitis C virus infection. The chain links TRBV6-6 to TRBJ2-5; 10 nucleotides agree with TRBD2. Sequencing was done on a sample of naive CD8+ T cells sorted from blood. CDR3 amino acids: CASSYGLAEETQYF. The CDR3 nucleotides are TGTGCCAGCAGTTATGGACTAGCGGAAGAGACCCAGTACTTC.